This TCR beta chain was identified during a study of blood T cell repertoires in COVID-19. Looking at the study overall: The samples span acute and convalescent COVID-19 from the United States, Italy and Spain. From T cells, B-cell-depleted T cells, or PBMCs came the material, which was cDNA or gDNA.

This CDR3 spans 15 amino acids. V lost 3 bases, J lost 5 bases, and 8 bases stayed unmatched. Looked up from germline, CDR1 is SGDLS and CDR2 is YYNGEE. Authors' methods: Cell counts per sample came from amplifying reference gene primers. Generated by immunoSEQ multiplex PCR, the TCRdb table keeps only in-frame clones and is missing some. V and J calls and clone size come straight from that table; D and trimming were deduced from the DNA. This table has 250,000 to 300,000 clones, around 90% appearing once. The receptor comes from a woman in her 70s with COVID-19, enrolled during active disease. Sequencing was performed on peripheral blood. The chain uses TRBV9 and TRBJ2-7; 10 bases line up with TRBD2. CDR3 region: CASSGLAGVGNEQYF. DNA of the CDR3: TGTGCCAGCAGCGGCCTAGCGGGAGTAGGCAACGAGCAGTACTTC.